The 8 T cell receptor beta chains in this list originate from one sample, sequenced in a study of CD8 T cells in Susac syndrome (dated by TCRdb to the late 2010s). Libraries were built with the immunoSEQ multiplex PCR assay. RNA was extracted using the RNeasy kit, and roughly 0.5 to 1 microgram was reverse transcribed with random hexamers. In TCRdb, the public reads were trimmed at Q25 with fastp and aligned with MiXCR, with productive beta chains retained. Entries that share a CDR3 protein sequence are merged under the most common genes and DNA. For this sample there are 100,000 to 150,000 distinct CDR3 sequences; 75% to 90% appear just once. The biggest ten clones account for 0.51% of the sample. The sample taken for sequencing was CD8+ T cells from PBMCs. These receptors were collected from a human donor with multiple sclerosis.

The CDR3 spells CASSYRRGSQGNGYTF. The CDR3 region has the DNA TGTGCCAGCAGCTACCGCCGCGGTAGCCAGGGCAATGGCTACACCTTC. This chain connects TRBV13 to TRBJ1-2, with D tentatively TRBD1 (5 bases). With 4 bases removed from V and 6 bases from J, the gap between germline ends came to 21 bases. The CDR3 loop spans 16 amino acids. Germline loops: CDR1 PRHDT, CDR2 FYEKMQ (reference sequence).

This clonotype has a handful of counts. V is TRBV4-1 and J is TRBJ1-2, with a weak D call TRBD1 (5 bases). V was shortened by 0 bases and J by 4 bases, with 9 bases between the two germline ends. CDR3 length: 14 residues. Germline assignment: CDR1 MGHRA and CDR2 YSYEKL. The CDR3 spells CASSQDRGLYGYTF. The DNA for the CDR3 is TGCGCCAGCAGCCAAGACCGGGGCCTCTATGGCTACACCTTC.

V is TRBV30 and J is TRBJ1-6; D remains ambiguous. The CDR3 extends over 15 amino acids. V was cut by 4 bases and J by 4 bases, with 14 bases left in between. Germline V lookup: CDR1 GTSNPN, CDR2 SVGIG (reference sequence). DNA of the CDR3: TGTGCCTGGATGAAAGGAAAGGGTTATAATTCACCCCTCCACTTT. Protein product: CAWMKGKGYNSPLHF. Full variable domain (rest looked up from reference TRBV30 and TRBJ1-6): SQTIHQWPATLVQPVGSPLSLECTVEGTSNPNLYWYRQAAGRGLQLLFYSVGIGQISSEVPQNLSASRPQDRQFILSSKKLLLSDSGFYLCAWMKGKGYNSPLHFGNGTRLTVT.

The rearrangement uses TRBV5-8 and TRBJ1-6; 10 positions agree with TRBD1. The CDR3 is 15 residues long. Germline CDR1 reads SGHTS; CDR2 reads YDEGEE. J was trimmed by 8 bases and V by 0 bases; bases with no gene match: 2. The CDR3 nucleotides read TGTGCCAGCAGCTTGGGGGGGACAGGGGATTCACCCCTCCACTTT. It codes for CASSLGGTGDSPLHF. The full variable domain, with the rest looked up from reference TRBV5-8 and TRBJ1-6, is EAGVTQSPTHLIKTRGQQATLRCSPISGHTSVYWYQQALGLGLQFLLWYDEGEERNRGNFPPRFSGRQFPNYSSELNVNALELEDSALYLCASSLGGTGDSPLHFGNGTRLTVT.

This chain uses TRBV28 with TRBJ1-5, with 7 bases lining up with TRBD1. CDR3 length: 14 residues. V shed 8 bases, J shed 4 bases, and the junction held 8 bases outside the gene matches. The V gene's germline CDR1 is MDHEN and CDR2 SYDVKM. The DNA of the CDR3 is TGTGCCAGCTATGGCAGGGGGTATAATCAGCCCCAGCATTTT. As protein: CASYGRGYNQPQHF.

This chain links TRBV12-3 or TRBV12-4 with TRBJ2-3; 11 nucleotides line up with TRBD2. This CDR3 contains 21 residues. V lost 3 bases and J lost 3; bases outside the gene matches: 20. The CDR3 reads CASSFISYGGTSGRGTDTQYF. CDR3 nucleotides: TGTGCCAGCAGTTTCATCTCCTACGGTGGAACTAGCGGGAGAGGGACAGATACGCAGTATTTT.

The chain has TRBV30 and TRBJ1-1; D uncertain. This CDR3 contains 11 residues. Germline values: CDR1 GTSNPN, CDR2 SVGIG (reference sequence). The chain's CDR3 is CTWAMNTEAFF. The CDR3 region has the DNA TGTACATGGGCAATGAACACTGAAGCTTTCTTT. Full variable domain (rest looked up from reference TRBV30 and TRBJ1-1): SQTIHQWPATLVQPVGSPLSLECTVEGTSNPNLYWYRQAAGRGLQLLFYSVGIGQISSEVPQNLSASRPQDRQFILSSKKLLLSDSGFYLCTWAMNTEAFFGQGTRLTVV.

This chain uses TRBV27 with TRBJ1-3, with D possibly being TRBD1 (6 bases). Between the trimmed V and J ends, which lost 3 bases and 2 bases, there was a span of 17 bases. Germline values: CDR1 MNHEY, CDR2 SMNVEV (reference sequence). This CDR3 has 17 residues. The CDR3 sequence: CASSLSPGAGAGNTIYF. The CDR3 DNA sequence: TGTGCCAGCAGTTTGTCTCCGGGGGCAGGGGCTGGAAACACCATATATTTT.